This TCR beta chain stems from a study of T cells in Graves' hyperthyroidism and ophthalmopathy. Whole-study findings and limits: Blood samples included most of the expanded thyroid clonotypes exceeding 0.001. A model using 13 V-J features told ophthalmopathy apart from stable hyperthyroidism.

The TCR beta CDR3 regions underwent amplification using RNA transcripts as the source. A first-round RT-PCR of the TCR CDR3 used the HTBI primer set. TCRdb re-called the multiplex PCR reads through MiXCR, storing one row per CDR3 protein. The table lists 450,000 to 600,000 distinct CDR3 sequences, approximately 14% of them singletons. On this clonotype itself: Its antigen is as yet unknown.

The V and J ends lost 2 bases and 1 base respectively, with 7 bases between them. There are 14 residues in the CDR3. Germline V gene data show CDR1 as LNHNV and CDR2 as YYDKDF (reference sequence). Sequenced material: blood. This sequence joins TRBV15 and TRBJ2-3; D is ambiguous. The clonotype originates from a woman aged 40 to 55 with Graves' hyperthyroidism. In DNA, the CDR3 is TGTGCCACCAGCAGATCGAGAGGCACAGATACGCAGTATTTT. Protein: CATSRSRGTDTQYF. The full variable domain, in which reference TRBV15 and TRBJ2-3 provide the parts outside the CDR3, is DAMVIQNPRYQVTQFGKPVTLSCSQTLNHNVMYWYQQKSSQAPKLLFHYYDKDFNNEADTPDNFQSRRPNTSFCFLDIRSPGLGDTAMYLCATSRSRGTDTQYFGPGTRLTVL.